The 27 T cell receptor beta chains below were found in one sample sequenced in a study of a mutant IDH1 vaccine in newly diagnosed glioma. The antigens for these receptors are not known. The time point denotes: week 23, last vaccination. The content of each vaccine dose was 300 ug of mutant IDH1 20-mer peptide, and topical imiquimod accompanied it. Clones were sequenced by immunoSEQ multiplex PCR, and TCRdb holds only the in-frame ones, with some missing. Of about 41,000 clones in the sample, about four fifths were seen once. Here the sequenced sample was PBMCs, taken from a glioma patient whose treatment included an IDH1 peptide vaccine. These receptors came from a woman aged 40 to 50 with glioma. Some clones in this sample may be carry-over from other donors' samples.

This clone showed up just a few times. The rearrangement uses TRBV7-8 and TRBJ1-5, with D possibly TRBD1 on 5 matching bases. The germline CDR1 and CDR2 sequences are SGHVS and FQNEAQ. Deletions cut 6 bases from V and 7 bases from J, with 22 bases between. CDR3 length: 16 residues. CDR3 amino acids: CASSPPGPRGGQPQHF. The CDR3 DNA is TGTGCCAGCAGTCCACCGGGCCCAAGGGGTGGGCAGCCCCAGCATTTT.

The chain carries TRBV19 and TRBJ1-1; no clear D gene. The ends were cut back, 4 bases at V and 1 base at J, with 1 base in the middle. Germline CDR1 and CDR2: LNHDA and SQIVND (reference sequence). The CDR3 sequence is 11 residues long. CDR3 sequence: CASSTNTEAFF. CDR3 nucleotides: TGTGCCAGTAGTACGAACACTGAAGCTTTCTTT. Combining the CDR3 with reference TRBV19 and TRBJ1-1 gives the whole variable domain DGGITQSPKYLFRKEGQNVTLSCEQNLNHDAMYWYRQDPGQGLRLIYYSQIVNDFQKGDIAEGYSVSREKKESFPLTVTSAQKNPTAFYLCASSTNTEAFFGQGTRLTVV.

V gene TRBV11-2 combines with J gene TRBJ2-3; D might be TRBD2 (6 bases). Germline V gene lookup returns CDR1 SGHAT and CDR2 FQNNGV. The CDR3 has 15 residues. V lost 0 bases and J 4 bases, leaving 11 bases between the germline ends. The CDR3 reads CASSLDEVAADTQYF. DNA of the CDR3: TGTGCCAGCAGCTTAGATGAGGTAGCGGCAGATACGCAGTATTTT.

The chain recombines TRBV7-2 with TRBJ2-7; D unclear. With 6 bases removed from V and 9 bases from J, the gap between germline ends came to 18 bases. Germline V gene sequence: CDR1 SGHTA, CDR2 FQGNSA. The CDR3 contains 13 residues. DNA of the CDR3: TGTGCCAGCAGTCGTGACCCGCCGGGTCCGCAGTACTTC. This gives the protein CASSRDPPGPQYF.

This sequence joins TRBV13 and TRBJ2-2; TRBD2 aligns across 8 bases. This CDR3 contains 14 residues. CDR1 is PRHDT and CDR2 is FYEKMQ in the germline V gene (reference sequence). The V gene end was trimmed by 4 bases and the J gene end by 4 bases; junction bases not matched to a gene: 2. CDR3 region: CASSSRGGTGELFF. The CDR3 DNA reads as TGTGCCAGCAGCTCACGGGGGGGCACCGGGGAGCTGTTTTTT.

The chain employs TRBV2 and TRBJ2-5; 11 bases are a match to TRBD1. The CDR3 is made up of 15 amino acids. CDR1 is SNHLY, CDR2 FYNNEI, per germline. V was pared by 6 bases and J by 1 base, with 4 bases of the junction left unmatched. Here the CDR3 DNA reads TGTGCCAGCAGAGGGACAGGGGGTAGCCAAGAGACCCAGTACTTC. Its protein product is CASRGTGGSQETQYF.

This clone appeared a single time. The rearrangement joins TRBV7-2 to TRBJ1-5; D might be TRBD1 (5 bases). The V end was cut by 2 bases, the J end by 2 bases, with 16 bases between. CDR3 length: 17 amino acids. Germline lookup yields CDR1 SGHTA and CDR2 FQGNSA. The CDR3 bases are TGTGCCAGCAGCTTACAGCCGGGGGTCGTTGGCAATCAGCCCCAGCATTTT. Translating it yields CASSLQPGVVGNQPQHF.

The genes are TRBV4-3 and TRBJ2-7; no reliable D call. Germline V CDR1 and CDR2: LGHNA, YSLEER. CDR3 length: 14 residues. Trimming cost V 0 bases and J 1 base, with 7 bases left between them. CDR3 sequence reads: CASSQEGGSYEQYF. The CDR3 DNA is TGCGCCAGCAGCCAAGAAGGCGGTTCCTACGAGCAGTACTTC.

This clone was observed a handful of times. The gene calls are TRBV5-5 and TRBJ1-1, with D possibly being TRBD1 (5 bases). V lost 7 bases, J lost 1 base, and 11 bases lay in between. The CDR3 is 13 residues long. Germline CDR1 reads SGHKS; CDR2 reads YYEKEE (reference sequence). The CDR3 DNA sequence: TGTGCCAGCGTTCGACAGCGGAACACTGAAGCTTTCTTT. Its translation: CASVRQRNTEAFF.

This clone occurred once. The CDR3 DNA is TGTGCCAGCAGGGCCCGGGCGGACAGCCATGAAAAACTGTTTTTT. Encoded protein: CASRARADSHEKLFF. This chain connects TRBV6-5 to TRBJ1-4, with a possible D match to TRBD1 (6 bases). This CDR3 has 15 amino acids. Germline V lookup: CDR1 MNHEY, CDR2 SVGAGI. The germline V and J ends were trimmed by 6 bases and 6 bases, with 17 bases remaining between them.

The V call is TRBV12-5, the J call TRBJ2-5; TRBD2 aligns across 10 bases. This CDR3 spans 13 amino acids. Germline CDR1 is LGHNT and CDR2 is FRNRAP. After removal of 6 bases from V and 2 bases from J, the junction contained 0 bases not matched to a gene. The CDR3 sequence is CASGTSGQETQYF. CDR3 nucleotides: TGTGCTAGTGGGACTAGCGGGCAAGAGACCCAGTACTTC.

In this sample, this clone turned up once. The CDR3 is CASLSGGLANYGYTF. CDR3 in DNA: TGTGCCTCTTTATCCGGGGGTCTCGCTAACTATGGCTACACCTTC. The rearrangement joins TRBV6-4 to TRBJ1-2, with D possibly TRBD1 on 5 matching bases. Germline CDR1 MRHNA, CDR2 SNTAGT. Trimming cost V 11 bases and J 0 bases, with 19 bases left between them. This CDR3 comprises 15 residues.

Remarks on this clone: At one of its ends the junction is not consistent with the germline gene, which may arise from a read error. The gene calls are TRBV7-9 and TRBJ1-3; 9 bases map to TRBD1. Germline values: CDR1 SEHNR, CDR2 FQNEAQ (reference sequence). The CDR3 runs to 13 residues. The CDR3 DNA reads TGTGCCAGCAGATTAGACAGGGGGGACACCATATATTTT. This translates into CASRLDRGDTIYF.

The rearrangement links TRBV6-1 to TRBJ2-3, with D perhaps TRBD2 (5 bases). V gave up 8 bases and J gave up 1 base, with 13 bases separating them. CDR1 and CDR2 from the germline V gene are MNHNS and SASEGT. This CDR3 spans 14 amino acids. The CDR3 protein is CASHARARTDTQYF. As DNA, the CDR3 is TGTGCCAGCCATGCGAGGGCCCGCACAGATACGCAGTATTTT.

This clone was detected only once. The genes are TRBV11-1 and TRBJ1-1; D call uncertain. V was trimmed by 1 base and J by 10 bases, leaving 13 bases between them. The length of the CDR3 is 13 residues. The germline V gene has CDR1 SGHAT and CDR2 FQDESV (reference sequence). In nucleotides, the CDR3 is TGTGCCAGCAGCTTAGAGCGAGGAACGAGAGCTTTCTTT. It encodes CASSLERGTRAFF. The complete variable domain, with remaining parts taken from reference TRBV11-1 and TRBJ1-1, reads EAEVAQSPRYKITEKSQAVAFWCDPISGHATLYWYRQILGQGPELLVQFQDESVVDDSQLPKDRFSAERLKGVDSTLKIQPAELGDSAMYLCASSLERGTRAFFGQGTRLTVV.

J is TRBJ2-2 and V is TRBV9, with D maybe TRBD2 (7 bases). CDR3 size: 13 residues. Germline values: CDR1 SGDLS, CDR2 YYNGEE. Trimming removed 7 bases at V and 3 bases at J, with 10 bases between. CDR3 loop: CASGGADTGELFF. The CDR3 DNA sequence: TGTGCCAGCGGGGGGGCTGACACCGGGGAGCTGTTTTTT. The entire variable domain, with the rest obtained from reference TRBV9 and TRBJ2-2, is as follows: DSGVTQTPKHLITATGQRVTLRCSPRSGDLSVYWYQQSLDQGLQFLIQYYNGEERAKGNILERFSAQQFPDLHSELNLSSLELGDSALYFCASGGADTGELFFGEGSRLTVL.

This clone showed up just once. This sequence joins TRBV2 and TRBJ2-4, with D perhaps TRBD1 or TRBD2 (5 bases each). Per the germline V gene, CDR1 is SNHLY and CDR2 is FYNNEI. The CDR3 loop spans 13 amino acids. V was clipped by 6 bases and J by 7 bases, with 13 bases between them. The CDR3 DNA follows: TGTGCCAGCAGCCGGGACGGTCGGAACATTCAGTACTTC. It codes for CASSRDGRNIQYF.

The V call is TRBV6-6, the J call TRBJ1-2; maybe TRBD1 (5 bases). Between the trimmed V and J ends, which lost 0 bases and 7 bases, there was a span of 12 bases. Germline V lookup: CDR1 MNHNY, CDR2 SVGAGI (reference sequence). The CDR3 sequence is 14 residues long. The CDR3 nucleotides are TGTGCCAGCAGTTACTCGGCGGGGCGAGGTGGCTACACCTTC. This sequence encodes CASSYSAGRGGYTF.

This clone was observed a few times. Other DNA sequences in this specimen translate into the identical CDR3. The chain uses TRBV10-3 and TRBJ1-2; D might be TRBD1 (6 bases). Trimming took off 3 bases at V and 0 bases at J, with 11 bases between the two ends. The CDR3 consists of 15 residues. The germline V gene encodes CDR1 ENHRY and CDR2 SYGVKD. The CDR3 sequence is CAISEWDTPNYGYTF. In DNA, the CDR3 is TGTGCCATCAGTGAATGGGACACCCCTAACTATGGCTACACCTTC.

This chain links TRBV18 with TRBJ2-6; 10 nucleotides match TRBD1. V lost 1 base, J lost 1 base, and 7 bases stayed unmatched. Germline CDR1 KGHSH, CDR2 LQKENI. There are 19 residues in the CDR3. Here the CDR3 DNA reads TGTGCCAGCTCACCACGGCCGACAGGGGGCAATTCTGGGGCCAACGTCCTGACTTTC. Encoded protein: CASSPRPTGGNSGANVLTF.

CDR3 region: CASSPGRDRRYEQYF. The CDR3 DNA reads TGTGCCAGCAGCCCAGGCCGGGACAGACGCTACGAGCAGTACTTC. This rearrangement joins TRBV11-3 to TRBJ2-7; 7 bases are shared with TRBD1. The CDR3 contains 15 residues. Unmatched junction bases numbered 10, after V lost 5 bases and J lost 3 bases. Germline values: CDR1 SGHNT, CDR2 YENEEA.

This chain links TRBV4-3 with TRBJ1-3; D is undetermined. The CDR3 spans 16 residues. V lost 5 bases, J lost 0 bases, and 14 bases lay in between. From germline, CDR1 is LGHNA and CDR2 YSLEER. CDR3 sequence: CASSEAASYSGNTIYF. The CDR3 nucleotides are TGCGCCAGCAGCGAGGCAGCTTCATACTCTGGAAACACCATATATTTT.

This clone occurred once. The genes are TRBV6-1 and TRBJ2-7; the match to TRBD2 covers 7 bases. The CDR3 has 16 residues. Germline CDR1 reads MNHNS; CDR2 reads SASEGT. Germline trimming cut 2 bases from V and 0 bases from J; bases unmatched to any gene: 7. The CDR3 sequence is CASSERTRSTSYEQYF. As DNA, the CDR3 is TGTGCCAGCAGTGAAAGGACTAGAAGTACCTCCTACGAGCAGTACTTC.

The rearrangement links TRBV6-1 to TRBJ2-1; 8 nucleotides line up with TRBD2. Germline-derived CDR1 and CDR2 are MNHNS and SASEGT. This CDR3 region has 14 residues. The junction had 8 bases not matched to a gene; V was cut back by 3 bases and J by 10 bases. CDR3 DNA sequence: TGTGCCAGCAGTGAGAACGGGGGGGCCGGCGAGCAGTTCTTC. This translates into CASSENGGAGEQFF.

This clone has only one observation. V gene TRBV4-2 combines with J gene TRBJ2-3; D uncertain. V was cut by 0 bases and J by 7 bases, with 14 bases left in between. The CDR3 is 15 amino acids. Germline lookup yields CDR1 LGHNA and CDR2 YNFKEQ. CDR3 region: CASSQDIAAPNTQYF. The CDR3 nucleotides are TGTGCCAGCAGCCAAGATATAGCAGCCCCCAATACGCAGTATTTT.

The chain joins TRBV5-1 to TRBJ2-3; D is undetermined. The CDR3 spans 15 residues. V lost 6 bases, J lost 4 bases, and 18 bases lay in between. CDR1 is SGHRS and CDR2 is YFSETQ in the germline V gene. The CDR3 loop reads CASTISRLNADTQYF. CDR3 sequence (DNA): TGCGCCAGCACAATCTCCCGACTGAACGCAGATACGCAGTATTTT.

The genes are TRBV18 and TRBJ2-7, with D hard to call. Germline-derived CDR1 and CDR2 are KGHSH and LQKENI. The CDR3 is 14 residues long. V lost 5 bases and J 2 bases, leaving 13 bases between the germline ends. CDR3 sequence (DNA): TGTGCCAGCTCAAAAAGGGAAGGGACCTACGAGCAGTACTTC. The encoded protein is CASSKREGTYEQYF.